Each of the 10 T cell receptor beta chains below was sequenced from the same sample in a study of T cell repertoires in cytomegalovirus infection. In TCRdb, the reads were re-called with MiXCR into one record per CDR3 protein. Among 150,000 to 200,000 distinct CDR3 sequences listed, 17% were seen once. Material: CD8+ T cells from PBMCs. Every receptor here comes from a human donor in good health (CMV status not recorded). Some clones in this sample may be carry-over from other donors' samples.

The chain couples TRBV28 to TRBJ2-1, with D uncertain. V was clipped by 3 bases and J by 1 base, with 7 bases between them. Germline V gives CDR1 MDHEN, CDR2 SYDVKM. The CDR3 has 14 residues. The CDR3 sequence: CASSFERSYNEQFF. CDR3 DNA: TGTGCCAGCAGTTTCGAGAGGTCCTACAATGAGCAGTTCTTC. The variable domain in full, with the rest retrieved from reference TRBV28 and TRBJ2-1, is DVKVTQSSRYLVKRTGEKVFLECVQDMDHENMFWYRQDPGLGLRLIYFSYDVKMKEKGDIPEGYSVSREKKERFSLILESASTNQTSMYLCASSFERSYNEQFFGPGTRLTVL.

This clonotype was observed a few times. The chain employs TRBV28 and TRBJ2-7; 9 bases fit TRBD1. Germline trimming cut 5 bases from V and 4 bases from J; bases unmatched to any gene: 9. Germline V gene sequence: CDR1 MDHEN, CDR2 SYDVKM. This CDR3 region has 15 residues. CDR3 DNA sequence: TGTGCCAGCAGTCTCTCCCCGGGACAGGGTTACGAGCAGTACTTC. It is translated as CASSLSPGQGYEQYF.

This clonotype was detected only a few times. The chain joins TRBV7-6 to TRBJ1-1, with TRBD1 matching over 9 bases. V lost 5 bases, J lost 9 bases, and 4 bases stayed unmatched. Germline lookup yields CDR1 SGHVS and CDR2 FNYEAQ. The CDR3 totals 12 residues. Here the CDR3 DNA reads TGTGCCAGCAGCCCCGGGACAGGGCAAGCTTTCTTT. It codes for CASSPGTGQAFF.

The chain links TRBV7-8 to TRBJ2-3, with D possibly being TRBD1 or TRBD2 (5 bases each). The CDR3 totals 12 residues. Per germline, CDR1 SGHVS and CDR2 FQNEAQ. The germline V and J ends were trimmed by 5 bases and 6 bases, with 9 bases remaining between them. DNA of the CDR3: TGTGCCAGCAGCCCATGGGGGGATACGCAGTATTTT. Its translation: CASSPWGDTQYF.

This clonotype was seen a few times. The genes are TRBV7-9 and TRBJ1-5; TRBD1 might be the D (5 bases). Per germline, CDR1 SEHNR and CDR2 FQNEAQ (reference sequence). V dropped 4 bases and J dropped 4 bases, with 11 bases sitting between them. The CDR3 contains 14 residues. This CDR3 reads CASSSPDRNQPQHF. In nucleotides, the CDR3 is TGTGCCAGCAGCTCGCCCGACAGAAATCAGCCCCAGCATTTT. The variable domain in full, completed from reference TRBV7-9 and TRBJ1-5, reads DTGVSQNPRHKITKRGQNVTFRCDPISEHNRLYWYRQTLGQGPEFLTYFQNEAQLEKSRLLSDRFSAERPKGSFSTLEIQRTEQGDSAMYLCASSSPDRNQPQHFGDGTRLSIL.

In regard to this clonotype: Compared with germline, one end of the junction differs, possibly owing to a read error. The rearrangement joins TRBV20-1 to TRBJ2-7, with 8 bases lining up with TRBD1. The CDR3 covers 11 residues. CDR1 DFQATT and CDR2 SNEGSKA come from the germline V gene (reference sequence). The DNA for the CDR3 is TGTAGTGCCAAGACAGGGGACGAGCAGTACTTC. Encoded protein: CSAKTGDEQYF.

This chain links TRBV6-2 or TRBV6-3 with TRBJ2-2; D is possibly TRBD2 (5 bases). CDR1 and CDR2 (germline): MNHEY, SVGEGT. This CDR3 has 14 amino acids. V lost 8 bases and J 2 bases, leaving 12 bases between the germline ends. The CDR3 sequence is CASSPGKNTGELFF. The CDR3 coding sequence is TGTGCCAGCTCCCCGGGGAAAAACACCGGGGAGCTGTTTTTT.

In its sample, this clonotype was seen a few times. The chain couples TRBV20-1 to TRBJ2-7, with D possibly being TRBD1 (6 bases). This CDR3 contains 16 residues. Germline V lookup: CDR1 DFQATT, CDR2 SNEGSKA (reference sequence). V was cut by 0 bases and J by 4 bases, with 19 bases left in between. This CDR3 is CSARDPGAEDPYEQYF. The CDR3 DNA follows: TGCAGTGCTAGAGATCCAGGGGCCGAAGATCCTTACGAGCAGTACTTC.

V is TRBV28 and J is TRBJ2-1; 9 nucleotides match TRBD2. J gave up 3 bases and V 3 bases, and 6 bases lay outside the gene matches. This CDR3 comprises 16 residues. Germline V gene sequence: CDR1 MDHEN, CDR2 SYDVKM. This chain's CDR3 is CASSLQTSGYYNEQFF. DNA for the CDR3: TGTGCCAGCAGTTTGCAAACTAGCGGGTACTACAATGAGCAGTTCTTC.

This clonotype was picked up a small number of times. This rearrangement joins TRBV7-3 to TRBJ2-3; D gene unclear. The CDR3 length is 15 residues. In germline, CDR1 is SGHTA, CDR2 FQGTGA. V was cut by 3 bases and J by 3 bases, with 13 bases left in between. The CDR3 spells CASSLGSLQTDTQYF. As DNA, the CDR3 is TGTGCCAGCAGCTTGGGCTCCCTTCAAACAGATACGCAGTATTTT.